Following are 28 T cell receptor beta chains from one sample sequenced in a study of OX40 agonist ivuxolimab in advanced cancers. Libraries were prepared by immunoSEQ multiplex PCR; TCRdb keeps only in-frame clonotypes and omits some of them. The table shows tens of thousands of clones, with roughly four fifths occurring only once. The sample here was CD4+ or CD8+ T cells sorted from blood, taken in a trial of the OX40 agonist ivuxolimab. The receptors derive from an adult with an advanced solid tumor such as melanoma, head and neck, liver or kidney cancer.

The CDR3 loop reads CASSLTGGREQYF. CDR3 nucleotide sequence: TGTGCCAGCAGCTTGACGGGGGGCCGGGAGCAGTACTTC. The chain uses TRBV7-2 and TRBJ2-7, with D possibly matching TRBD2 (7 bases). CDR1 and CDR2 (germline): SGHTA, FQGNSA. Trimming shortened V by 3 bases and J by 7 bases, and 13 bases separated the two germline ends. The CDR3 totals 13 residues.

The chain employs TRBV15 and TRBJ1-2; D is possibly TRBD1 (6 bases). The V end was cut by 5 bases, the J end by 6 bases, with 13 bases between. The CDR3 runs to 13 residues. Germline CDR1 LNHNV, CDR2 YYDKDF (reference sequence). CDR3 residues: CATSWTERNGYTF. Here the CDR3 DNA reads TGTGCCACCAGCTGGACAGAGAGGAATGGCTACACCTTC.

V is TRBV13 and J is TRBJ2-7; 9 bases fit TRBD1. V shed 3 bases, J shed 3 bases, and the junction held 3 bases outside the gene matches. Germline CDR1 reads PRHDT; CDR2 reads FYEKMQ (reference sequence). CDR3 size: 14 residues. The CDR3 DNA follows: TGTGCCAGCAGCTTCGGACAGGGGCGCTACGAGCAGTACTTC. As protein: CASSFGQGRYEQYF.

The chain links TRBV18 to TRBJ1-2; no reliable D call. V lost 3 bases and J 6 bases, leaving 11 bases between the germline ends. In germline, CDR1 is KGHSH, CDR2 LQKENI. This CDR3 comprises 13 residues. Here the CDR3 reads CASSPREADGYTF. As DNA, the CDR3 is TGTGCCAGCTCACCCAGAGAGGCGGATGGCTACACCTTC. Based on the CDR3 plus reference TRBV18 and TRBJ1-2, the full variable domain is NAGVMQNPRHLVRRRGQEARLRCSPMKGHSHVYWYRQLPEEGLKFMVYLQKENIIDESGMPKERFSAEFPKEGPSILRIQQVVRGDSAAYFCASSPREADGYTFGSGTRLTVV.

This rearrangement joins TRBV7-2 to TRBJ2-2; 10 bases match TRBD2. Per germline, CDR1 SGHTA and CDR2 FQGNSA. This CDR3 is built from 17 residues. V lost 0 bases and J lost 1; bases outside the gene matches: 2. CDR3 nucleotides: TGTGCCAGCAGCTTAGCTAGCGGGGGGTGGAACACCGGGGAGCTGTTTTTT. Protein: CASSLASGGWNTGELFF.

The V gene is TRBV4-1, the J gene TRBJ2-7; D is undetermined. Trimming stripped 0 bases from V and 6 bases from J, with 12 bases between. From germline, CDR1 is MGHRA and CDR2 YSYEKL. This CDR3 is 14 amino acids long. For the CDR3, the DNA is TGCGCCAGCAGCCAAGATGTCCCGTTTGGCGAGCAGTACTTC. Its protein is CASSQDVPFGEQYF.

This chain joins TRBV7-2 and TRBJ2-3; D tentatively reads TRBD1 or TRBD2 (6 bases each). The CDR3 is 17 amino acids. V lost 2 bases and J 0 bases, leaving 15 bases between the germline ends. CDR1 is SGHTA and CDR2 is FQGNSA in the germline V gene. CDR3 nucleotide sequence: TGTGCCAGCAGCTTAATCCCGGGGGCACGAAGCACAGATACGCAGTATTTT. Its translation is CASSLIPGARSTDTQYF. Based on the CDR3 plus reference TRBV7-2 and TRBJ2-3, the full variable domain is GAGVSQSPSNKVTEKGKDVELRCDPISGHTALYWYRQSLGQGLEFLIYFQGNSAPDKSGLPSDRFSAERTGGSVSTLTIQRTQQEDSAVYLCASSLIPGARSTDTQYFGPGTRLTVL.

The chain combines TRBV4-2 with TRBJ2-3; tentatively, D is TRBD1 (6 bases). Trimming removed 1 base at V and 0 bases at J, with 8 bases between. Germline values: CDR1 LGHNA, CDR2 YNFKEQ. This CDR3 region has 15 residues. The CDR3 bases are TGTGCCAGCAGCCAAGCAGGGGTGAGCACAGATACGCAGTATTTT. Translated, it gives CASSQAGVSTDTQYF.

The CDR3 bases are TGTGCCTGGAGTGTACAAACAGGGTACGGCTACACCTTC. It specifies CAWSVQTGYGYTF. J is TRBJ1-2 and V is TRBV30; a weak D match, TRBD1 (6 bases). V was clipped by 0 bases and J by 8 bases, with 13 bases between them. This CDR3 comprises 13 residues. CDR1 and CDR2 from the germline V gene are GTSNPN and SVGIG (reference sequence).

The chain is built from TRBV11-3 and TRBJ1-3, with D perhaps TRBD1 (6 bases). In germline, CDR1 is SGHNT, CDR2 YENEEA. Trimming removed 6 bases at V and 0 bases at J, with 9 bases between. CDR3 length: 14 residues. CDR3 coding DNA: TGTGCCAGCAGTACAGGGAGCTCTGGAAACACCATATATTTT. Amino acid sequence: CASSTGSSGNTIYF.

V usage is TRBV11-3 and J usage is TRBJ1-2; 7 bases are a match to TRBD1. Germline assignment: CDR1 SGHNT and CDR2 YENEEA. V lost 3 bases and J lost 8; bases outside the gene matches: 9. This CDR3 has 14 amino acids. CDR3 sequence (DNA): TGTGCCAGCAGCTTCGCCGGGGACAGCGGGGGCTACACCTTC. It is translated as CASSFAGDSGGYTF.

The chain recombines TRBV19 with TRBJ2-3; D may be TRBD2 (5 bases). Germline CDR1 and CDR2: LNHDA and SQIVND (reference sequence). Trimming cost V 6 bases and J 0 bases, with 13 bases left between them. This CDR3 has 15 residues. The CDR3 nucleotides read TGTGCCAGTAGATTGAGGGCAGCTAGCACAGATACGCAGTATTTT. Protein product: CASRLRAASTDTQYF.

The chain employs TRBV15 and TRBJ1-5; D is perhaps TRBD1 (6 bases). Germline V CDR1 and CDR2: LNHNV, YYDKDF (reference sequence). The CDR3 is 16 residues long. V lost 0 bases and J 2 bases, leaving 11 bases between the germline ends. The CDR3 nucleotides are TGTGCCACCAGCAGAGATCCCAGGGGCGGCAATCAGCCCCAGCATTTT. Translated: CATSRDPRGGNQPQHF.

This chain connects TRBV29-1 to TRBJ1-2; 8 bases line up with TRBD1. The J segment lost 5 bases and the V segment lost 4 bases, leaving 3 bases of the junction unmatched. Germline CDR1 reads SQVTM; CDR2 reads ANQGSEA. This CDR3 region has 12 residues. CDR3 nucleotide sequence: TGCAGCGTTGGGACAGGGCAATATGGCTACACCTTC. This gives the protein CSVGTGQYGYTF. The variable domain in full, with the rest retrieved from reference TRBV29-1 and TRBJ1-2, is SAVISQKPSRDICQRGTSLTIQCQVDSQVTMMFWYRQQPGQSLTLIATANQGSEATYESGFVIDKFPISRPNLTFSTLTVSNMSPEDSSIYLCSVGTGQYGYTFGSGTRLTVV.

This clone was detected only a few times. The rearrangement uses TRBV27 and TRBJ1-1, with D unresolved. Germline loops: CDR1 MNHEY, CDR2 SMNVEV (reference sequence). The CDR3 contains 9 residues. Trimming removed 7 bases at V and 11 bases at J, with 8 bases between. CDR3 bases: TGTGCCAGCACTACAAAGGCTTTCTTT. This translates into CASTTKAFF.

On this clone itself: This CDR3 is also generated by other DNA sequences in the sample. The rearrangement joins TRBV5-1 to TRBJ1-1; 11 nucleotides match TRBD1. The CDR3 runs to 15 residues. V lost 4 bases and J lost 5; bases outside the gene matches: 7. In germline, CDR1 is SGHRS, CDR2 YFSETQ. CDR3 region: CASSPSGTGGTEAFF. The CDR3 coding sequence is TGCGCCAGCAGCCCGTCCGGGACAGGGGGAACTGAAGCTTTCTTT. The whole variable domain, filled in from reference TRBV5-1 and TRBJ1-1, reads KAGVTQTPRYLIKTRGQQVTLSCSPISGHRSVSWYQQTPGQGLQFLFEYFSETQRNKGNFPGRFSGRQFSNSRSEMNVSTLELGDSALYLCASSPSGTGGTEAFFGQGTRLTVV.

The chain uses TRBV7-8 and TRBJ1-5; D unclear. Germline-derived CDR1 and CDR2 are SGHVS and FQNEAQ. Trimming cost V 5 bases and J 5 bases, with 7 bases left between them. The CDR3 loop spans 12 amino acids. The CDR3 loop reads CASSPQDQPQHF. CDR3 nucleotides: TGTGCCAGCAGCCCCCAGGATCAGCCCCAGCATTTT.

This clone was found once. V usage is TRBV27 and J usage is TRBJ1-1; no clear D gene. Germline V gene sequence: CDR1 MNHEY, CDR2 SMNVEV (reference sequence). The CDR3 is 14 residues long. Deletions cut 3 bases from V and 1 base from J, with 9 bases between. The DNA of the CDR3 is TGTGCCAGCAGTTTTATCGGGGAGAACACTGAAGCTTTCTTT. This sequence encodes CASSFIGENTEAFF.

The V call is TRBV18, the J call TRBJ1-1, with a tentative D call TRBD1 (5 bases). Trimming left V 0 bases short and J 7 bases short, with 18 bases between. This CDR3 is built from 16 residues. Germline values: CDR1 KGHSH, CDR2 LQKENI. In DNA form, the CDR3 reads TGTGCCAGCTCACCACCCGTGGAGCTCCTGGGGGGTGAAGCTTTCTTT. This sequence encodes CASSPPVELLGGEAFF.

This chain uses TRBV9 with TRBJ2-2; unclear D gene. The CDR3 sequence is 14 residues long. Germline loops: CDR1 SGDLS, CDR2 YYNGEE. Trimming removed 3 bases at V and 4 bases at J, with 10 bases between. CDR3 sequence reads: CASSAATTTGELFF. CDR3 DNA: TGTGCCAGCAGCGCCGCCACTACCACCGGGGAGCTGTTTTTT. The whole variable domain, remainder taken from reference TRBV9 and TRBJ2-2, is DSGVTQTPKHLITATGQRVTLRCSPRSGDLSVYWYQQSLDQGLQFLIQYYNGEERAKGNILERFSAQQFPDLHSELNLSSLELGDSALYFCASSAATTTGELFFGEGSRLTVL.

This clone was found many times. The rearrangement links TRBV28 to TRBJ2-4; maybe TRBD1 (6 bases). V was clipped by 2 bases and J by 13 bases, with 15 bases between them. The CDR3 runs to 13 residues. CDR1 is MDHEN, CDR2 SYDVKM, per germline. In DNA form, the CDR3 reads TGTGCCAGCAGTTTAGGTCAGGGGAAGTTCCAGTACTTC. Its protein product is CASSLGQGKFQYF.

This clone appeared a few times. The chain has TRBV6-5 and TRBJ1-1; D ambiguous. CDR1 MNHEY and CDR2 SVGAGI come from the germline V gene. The CDR3 is made up of 14 amino acids. V gave up 6 bases and J gave up 0 bases, with 11 bases separating them. The CDR3 coding sequence is TGTGCCAGCAGCTCGGGTCTCATGAACACTGAAGCTTTCTTT. Its translation: CASSSGLMNTEAFF.

The V gene is TRBV10-3, the J gene TRBJ2-2, with 11 bases fitting TRBD2. This CDR3 has 17 residues. The V gene end was trimmed by 10 bases and the J gene end by 5 bases; junction bases not matched to a gene: 15. Germline V gene lookup returns CDR1 ENHRY and CDR2 SYGVKD. This chain's CDR3 is CATSATPSGGITGELFF. CDR3 bases: TGTGCCACCTCCGCCACCCCTAGCGGGGGGATTACCGGGGAGCTGTTTTTT.

To note about this clone: Other DNA sequences from this sample encode an identical CDR3 as well. The chain links TRBV7-2 to TRBJ1-3; D ambiguous. Deletions cut 1 base from V and 0 bases from J, with 4 bases between. Germline lookup yields CDR1 SGHTA and CDR2 FQGNSA. CDR3 size: 14 residues. CDR3 coding DNA: TGTGCCAGCAGCTTAGGCAGCTCTGGAAACACCATATATTTT. It yields the protein CASSLGSSGNTIYF.

The V and J genes are TRBV6-1 and TRBJ2-2; TRBD1 matches at 12 bases. The V and J ends lost 6 bases and 7 bases, in that order; junction bases with no gene match: 6. This CDR3 has 15 residues. Germline lookup yields CDR1 MNHNS and CDR2 SASEGT. The DNA for the CDR3 is TGTGCCAGCAGGCCGGGACAGGGGGCTTACGGGGAGCTGTTTTTT. This sequence encodes CASRPGQGAYGELFF.

The chain combines TRBV27 with TRBJ1-3; D call uncertain. CDR1 and CDR2 (germline): MNHEY, SMNVEV (reference sequence). The CDR3 consists of 19 residues. Trimming took 2 bases from V and 0 from J, leaving 20 bases between them. Written as DNA, the CDR3 is TGTGCCAGCAGTTTAGGGGTCCCCGGGCGGGTCGGCTCTGGAAACACCATATATTTT. As protein: CASSLGVPGRVGSGNTIYF.

CDR3 protein: CASSLTAAQYF. In DNA form, the CDR3 reads TGTGCCAGCAGCTTGACCGCGGCGCAGTATTTT. This chain links TRBV5-6 with TRBJ2-3; D is unclear. V gave up 1 base and J gave up 10 bases, with 7 bases separating them. Germline lookup yields CDR1 SGHDT and CDR2 YYEEEE. The CDR3 length is 11 residues.

The chain uses TRBV7-8 and TRBJ1-4, with D possibly TRBD1 on 5 matching bases. The V gene's germline CDR1 is SGHVS and CDR2 FQNEAQ. The V end was cut by 5 bases, the J end by 0 bases, with 13 bases between. This CDR3 contains 16 residues. The CDR3 loop is CASSAGGVATNEKLFF. The CDR3 bases are TGTGCCAGCAGCGCGGGAGGGGTCGCAACTAATGAAAAACTGTTTTTT.